A single sample gave rise to the 20 T cell receptor beta chains below, sequenced in a study of blood T cell repertoires in COVID-19. Assay used: immunoSEQ multiplex PCR; TCRdb lists only in-frame clones, some missing. The table has around 88,000 clones, around 81% seen once; the top ten hold roughly 8.4%. Sequencing was performed on peripheral blood. Receptors were obtained from a middle-aged man who had recovered from COVID-19.

V usage is TRBV4-3 and J usage is TRBJ1-2; D is uncertain. Trimming stripped 0 bases from V and 2 bases from J, with 13 bases between. The CDR3 consists of 16 residues. In germline, CDR1 is LGHNA, CDR2 YSLEER. The DNA for the CDR3 is TGCGCCAGCAGCCAAGAAGCGGGTTGGGTGAACTATGGCTACACCTTC. Protein sequence: CASSQEAGWVNYGYTF.

The CDR3, as DNA: TGCAGTGCTAGTGGGGGAGGGCCGCATGAGCAGTTCTTC. It is translated as CSASGGGPHEQFF. The V gene is TRBV20-1, the J gene TRBJ2-1, with 7 bases aligning to TRBD2. The V gene end was trimmed by 3 bases and the J gene end by 8 bases; junction bases not matched to a gene: 7. Germline CDR1 DFQATT, CDR2 SNEGSKA (reference sequence). The length of the CDR3 is 13 residues.

This chain uses TRBV12-3 or TRBV12-4 with TRBJ1-2; D not resolved. The CDR3 runs to 12 residues. With 0 bases removed from V and 11 bases from J, the gap between germline ends came to 10 bases. CDR3 amino acids: CASSLARYRYTF. The CDR3 DNA reads as TGTGCCAGCAGTTTAGCTAGGTACAGATACACCTTC.

This chain uses TRBV18 with TRBJ1-6; D is possibly TRBD1 (6 bases). The germline CDR1 and CDR2 sequences are KGHSH and LQKENI. The length of the CDR3 is 18 residues. Trimming removed 2 bases from V and 0 bases from J, with 14 bases in between. The CDR3 is CASSPRGLNPSYNSPLHF. As DNA, the CDR3 is TGTGCCAGCTCACCAAGGGGGTTAAACCCCTCCTATAATTCACCCCTCCACTTT.

This clone showed up just a few times. The rearrangement uses TRBV28 and TRBJ1-5, with D perhaps TRBD1 (5 bases). Trimming pared 1 base from V and 4 bases from J, leaving 8 bases between. The germline V gene encodes CDR1 MDHEN and CDR2 SYDVKM. The CDR3 contains 14 residues. The CDR3 is CASSLFRGNQPQHF. The CDR3 DNA follows: TGTGCCAGCAGTTTATTCCGGGGGAATCAGCCCCAGCATTTT.

The rearrangement joins TRBV6-5 to TRBJ2-5; tentatively, D is TRBD1 (5 bases). V was clipped by 2 bases and J by 3 bases, with 13 bases between them. Germline V gene data show CDR1 as MNHEY and CDR2 as SVGAGI. This CDR3 comprises 15 residues. In DNA, the CDR3 is TGTGCCAGCAGTTACGGTTTGACAGAAGAAGAGACCCAGTACTTC. Translated, it gives CASSYGLTEEETQYF.

This clone was seen more than once but under ten times. This chain links TRBV7-9 with TRBJ1-1; TRBD1 is a possible D gene (5 bases). Germline CDR1 and CDR2: SEHNR and FQNEAQ (reference sequence). The CDR3 length is 13 residues. Trimming shortened V by 6 bases and J by 1 base, and 9 bases separated the two germline ends. This CDR3 reads CASRGGANTEAFF. The CDR3 DNA reads TGTGCCAGCAGAGGTGGGGCGAACACTGAAGCTTTCTTT.

The chain has TRBV18 and TRBJ2-7, with D uncertain. With 9 bases removed from V and 0 bases from J, the gap between germline ends came to 9 bases. The CDR3 spans 12 residues. Germline V gene sequence: CDR1 KGHSH, CDR2 LQKENI. In nucleotides, the CDR3 is TGTGCCAGTTCCTCCAGCTCCTACGAGCAGTACTTC. The encoded protein is CASSSSSYEQYF.

V gene TRBV4-2 combines with J gene TRBJ2-1, with 9 nucleotides matching TRBD2. The germline CDR1 and CDR2 sequences are LGHNA and YNFKEQ. With V trimmed by 0 bases and J by 7 bases, 7 bases remained unmatched. The CDR3 consists of 16 residues. The CDR3 is CASSQDVAGVRNEQFF. The CDR3 coding sequence is TGTGCCAGCAGCCAAGATGTAGCGGGAGTACGTAATGAGCAGTTCTTC.

The rearrangement joins TRBV5-1 to TRBJ2-1; 7 bases align to TRBD2. The germline V gene encodes CDR1 SGHRS and CDR2 YFSETQ. This CDR3 has 14 amino acids. Germline trimming cut 1 base from V and 6 bases from J; bases unmatched to any gene: 4. The CDR3 is CASSLLADLNEQFF. CDR3 sequence (DNA): TGCGCCAGCAGCTTGCTAGCGGACCTCAATGAGCAGTTCTTC.

The rearrangement links TRBV7-2 to TRBJ2-7, with 7 positions matching TRBD2. The CDR3 spans 17 residues. V trimming: 2 bases; J trimming: 4 bases; junction bases outside the gene matches: 14. From germline, CDR1 is SGHTA and CDR2 FQGNSA. In DNA form, the CDR3 reads TGTGCCAGCAGCTTACAGGTGCGCGGGAGTGGTAGGTACGAGCAGTACTTC. Translated: CASSLQVRGSGRYEQYF.

The rearrangement links TRBV20-1 to TRBJ2-3; TRBD1 is a possible D gene (6 bases). This CDR3 is 14 amino acids long. Germline V gene sequence: CDR1 DFQATT, CDR2 SNEGSKA (reference sequence). V shed 3 bases and J shed 3 bases, with 13 bases lying between them. This CDR3 reads CSASGRGRTDTQYF. CDR3 nucleotides: TGCAGTGCTAGTGGCAGGGGTCGGACAGATACGCAGTATTTT.

The chain links TRBV7-9 to TRBJ2-1; 11 bases are a match to TRBD2. In germline, CDR1 is SEHNR, CDR2 FQNEAQ (reference sequence). This CDR3 comprises 18 residues. V shed 3 bases and J 2 bases; nucleotides not matched to a gene: 9. DNA for the CDR3: TGTGCCAGCAGCTTCGGACTAGCGGGTGGGGGCACCTACAATGAGCAGTTCTTC. Its translation is CASSFGLAGGGTYNEQFF.

This clone was found once. The chain recombines TRBV7-2 with TRBJ2-6; D might be TRBD2 (5 bases). In germline, CDR1 is SGHTA, CDR2 FQGNSA. The germline V and J ends were trimmed by 8 bases and 4 bases, with 9 bases remaining between them. The CDR3 runs 13 residues. The CDR3 region is CASERGGANVLTF. In nucleotides, the CDR3 is TGTGCCAGCGAACGGGGAGGGGCCAACGTCCTGACTTTC.

CDR3 amino acids: CASSTTGGYTEAFF. CDR3 bases: TGTGCCAGCAGTACTACCGGTGGGTACACTGAAGCTTTCTTT. The chain links TRBV2 to TRBJ1-1; the D is unclear. CDR3 length equals 14 residues. Germline V CDR1 and CDR2: SNHLY, FYNNEI. The germline V and J ends were trimmed by 5 bases and 3 bases, with 13 bases remaining between them.

The gene calls are TRBV9 and TRBJ2-7; D is perhaps TRBD2 (6 bases). The CDR3 loop spans 14 amino acids. Trimming removed 4 bases from V and 5 bases from J, with 16 bases in between. Per the germline V gene, CDR1 is SGDLS and CDR2 is YYNGEE. The CDR3 nucleotides read TGTGCCAGCAGCCTCTTGCCCGGGAGCAACGAGCAGTACTTC. It yields the protein CASSLLPGSNEQYF.

The chain couples TRBV29-1 to TRBJ2-5; TRBD1 matches at 7 bases. V dropped 6 bases and J dropped 2; count of bases not matched to a gene: 6. Per germline, CDR1 SQVTM and CDR2 ANQGSEA. CDR3 size: 13 residues. CDR3 bases: TGCAGCGTAAACAGGGGTAGTCAAGAGACCCAGTACTTC. It codes for CSVNRGSQETQYF.

The rearrangement links TRBV9 to TRBJ2-7; D perhaps matches TRBD1 (6 bases). The CDR3 extends over 14 amino acids. The germline V gene encodes CDR1 SGDLS and CDR2 YYNGEE. Trimming pared 0 bases from V and 3 bases from J, leaving 10 bases between. The CDR3 DNA reads TGTGCCAGCAGCGTAGCGGCAGGGGTCTACGAGCAGTACTTC. Translating it yields CASSVAAGVYEQYF.

The V and J genes are TRBV3-1 (or the pseudogene TRBV3-2) and TRBJ1-2, with D maybe TRBD1 (5 bases). V lost 5 bases to trimming and J lost 0 bases, with 13 bases between them. The germline V gene has CDR1 LGHDT and CDR2 YNNKEL (reference sequence). CDR3 length: 15 amino acids. The CDR3 region has the DNA TGTGCCAGCAGCTCGCGGGGACTCGCTAACTATGGCTACACCTTC. Residues: CASSSRGLANYGYTF.

The chain joins TRBV5-1 to TRBJ1-3, with 7 bases lining up with TRBD1. Germline V lookup: CDR1 SGHRS, CDR2 YFSETQ. This CDR3 region has 14 residues. Trimming cost V 4 bases and J 0 bases; bases outside gene matches: 1. In DNA form, the CDR3 reads TGCGCCAGCAGCCCAGGGGGCTCTGGAAACACCATATATTTT. It is translated as CASSPGGSGNTIYF.